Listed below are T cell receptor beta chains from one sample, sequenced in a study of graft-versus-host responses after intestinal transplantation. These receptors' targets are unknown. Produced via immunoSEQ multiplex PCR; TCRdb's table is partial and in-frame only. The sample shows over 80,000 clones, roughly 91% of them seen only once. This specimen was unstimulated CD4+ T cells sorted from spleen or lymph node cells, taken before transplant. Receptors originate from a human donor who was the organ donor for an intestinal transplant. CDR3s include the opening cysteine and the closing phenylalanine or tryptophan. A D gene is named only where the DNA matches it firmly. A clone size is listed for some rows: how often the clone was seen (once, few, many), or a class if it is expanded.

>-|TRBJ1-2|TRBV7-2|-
TGTGCCAGCAGCTCGGACAGAGCTAACTATGGCTACACCTTC
CASSSDRANYGYTF
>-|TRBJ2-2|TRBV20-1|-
TGCAGTGCCAGGGACACCGGGGAGCTGTTTTTT
CSARDTGELFF
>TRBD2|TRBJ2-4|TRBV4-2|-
TGTGCCAGCGGCCATTCTAGCGGGGGGCCGGAAAACATTCAGTACTTC
CASGHSSGGPENIQYF
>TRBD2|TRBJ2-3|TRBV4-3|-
TGCGCCAGCAGCCAATCGCCGGGGGGGCAGGCAGATACGCAGTATTTT
CASSQSPGGQADTQYF
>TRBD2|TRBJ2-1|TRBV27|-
TGTGCCAGCAGCCTAGGTTTTGGCGGGGGGAACAATGAGCAGTTCTTC
CASSLGFGGGNNEQFF
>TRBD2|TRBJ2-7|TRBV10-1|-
TGCGCCAGCAGTGAGTCGAGTTCCGGGGGGTGCGAGCAGTACTTC
CASSESSSGGCEQYF
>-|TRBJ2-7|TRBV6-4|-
TGTGCCAGCAGTGACCCTAGCTTGACAAGTTCCTACGAGCAGTACTTC
CASSDPSLTSSYEQYF
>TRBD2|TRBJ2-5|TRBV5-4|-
TGTGCCAGCAGTCAAAGACTAGCGGCCCAAGAGACCCAGTACTTC
CASSQRLAAQETQYF
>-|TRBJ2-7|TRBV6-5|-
TGTGCCAGCAGTTACTCGGGAGTACCCTACGAGCAGTACTTC
CASSYSGVPYEQYF
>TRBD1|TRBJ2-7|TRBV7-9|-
TGTGCCAGCAGCTCCTTGACAGGGGGCTACGAGCAGTACTTC
CASSSLTGGYEQYF
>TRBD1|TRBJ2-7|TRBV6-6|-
TGTGCCAGCAGCAGACAGGGGGTGGACTCCTACGAGCAGTACTTC
CASSRQGVDSYEQYF
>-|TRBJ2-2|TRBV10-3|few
TGTGCCATCAGTGAGTCGGGAGGGACAGGGGAGCTGTTTTTT
CAISESGGTGELFF
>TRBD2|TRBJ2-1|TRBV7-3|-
TGTGCCAGCAGCTACCGCGGGGGATCCTACAATGAGCAGTTCTTC
CASSYRGGSYNEQFF
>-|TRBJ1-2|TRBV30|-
TGTGCCTGGACCCACGGAGGCTCTGGCTACACCTTC
CAWTHGGSGYTF
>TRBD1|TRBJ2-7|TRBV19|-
TGTGCCAGCTCCAAACAGGGGATTGGCGAGCGGTACTTC
CASSKQGIGERYF
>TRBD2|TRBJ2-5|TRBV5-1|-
TGCGCCAGCAGCGCGGGGGGGGCCGGAGAGACCCAGTACTTC
CASSAGGAGETQYF
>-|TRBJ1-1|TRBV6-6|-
TGTGCCAGCAGATTGGGAGGTGAAGCTTTCTTT
CASRLGGEAFF
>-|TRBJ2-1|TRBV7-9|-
TGTGCCAGCAATCCCGCAGGGGAGGGCTACAATGAGCAGTTCTTC
CASNPAGEGYNEQFF
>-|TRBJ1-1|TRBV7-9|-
TGTGCCAGCAGAAAGAAGGGAGGGACTGAAGCTTTCTTT
CASRKKGGTEAFF
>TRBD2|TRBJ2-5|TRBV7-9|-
TGTGCCAGCAGCTCGCCGGGACTAGGAGAGACCCAGTACTTC
CASSSPGLGETQYF
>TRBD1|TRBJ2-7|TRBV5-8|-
TGTGCCAGCAGGTATAATCCGGGACAGGGATTCTACGAACAGTACTTC
CASRYNPGQGFYEQYF
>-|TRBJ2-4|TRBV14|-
TGTGCCAGCAGCCAAGGTCTCGGGAGCGGCGTTCTAGCCAAAAACATTCAGTACTTC
CASSQGLGSGVLAKNIQYF
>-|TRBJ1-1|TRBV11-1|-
TGTGCCAGCAGCCATACGGGGGGCACTGAAGCTTTCTTT
CASSHTGGTEAFF
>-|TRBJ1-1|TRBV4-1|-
TGCGCCAGCAGCCAGAGAGGGTTCGACACTGAAGCTTTCTTT
CASSQRGFDTEAFF
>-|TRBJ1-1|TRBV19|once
TGTGCCAGTAGTACGTTTAGGGGTGCGAACACTGAAGCTTTCTTT
CASSTFRGANTEAFF
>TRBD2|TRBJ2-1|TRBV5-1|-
TGCGCCAGCAGCTTTGGGGGGGGGAACAATGAGCAGTTCTTC
CASSFGGGNNEQFF
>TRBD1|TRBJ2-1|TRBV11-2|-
TGTGCCAGCAGCGACAGGGGGCGCAGGTCCTACAATGAGCAGTTCTTC
CASSDRGRRSYNEQFF
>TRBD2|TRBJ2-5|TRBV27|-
TGTGCCAGCAGTTTATTCAGTCTAGCGGGGAGCTATCCAGAGACCCAGTACTTC
CASSLFSLAGSYPETQYF
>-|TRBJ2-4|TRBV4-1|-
TGCGCCAGCAGCCAAGATTTACGGGGTCCCAAAAACATTCAGTACTTC
CASSQDLRGPKNIQYF
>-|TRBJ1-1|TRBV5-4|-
TGTGCCAGCAGCTTCGGGACACCGAACACTGAAGCTTTCTTT
CASSFGTPNTEAFF
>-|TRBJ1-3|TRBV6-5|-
TGTGCCAGCAGTTTGCGTGGACTAGGGAACACCATATATTTT
CASSLRGLGNTIYF
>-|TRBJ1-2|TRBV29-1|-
TGCAGCGTTGTGACAACCCAAGCTAACTATGGCTACACCTTC
CSVVTTQANYGYTF
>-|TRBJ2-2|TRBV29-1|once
TGCAGCGTTGAAGAGGTAGCGTGGCGGGGGCCTAACACCGGGGAGCTGTTTTTT
CSVEEVAWRGPNTGELFF
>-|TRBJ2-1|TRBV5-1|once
TGCGCCAGCAGAGCGGCATCCTACAATGAGCAGTTCTTC
CASRAASYNEQFF
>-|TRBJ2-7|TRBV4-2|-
TGTGCCAGCAGCCAAGCCGGGGGGCGCTCCTACGAGCAGTACTTC
CASSQAGGRSYEQYF
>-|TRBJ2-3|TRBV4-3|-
TGCGCCAGCAGCCGTCTGGGCGAGGGGGCAGATACGCAGTATTTT
CASSRLGEGADTQYF
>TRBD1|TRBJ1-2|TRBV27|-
TGTGCCAGCAGTCCACTCACCGGGACAGGGGGCTTTAACTATGGCTACACCTTC
CASSPLTGTGGFNYGYTF
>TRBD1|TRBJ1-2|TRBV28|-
TGTGCCAGCAGCTCCGGGACAGGGGGATTCCGTGGCTACACCTTC
CASSSGTGGFRGYTF
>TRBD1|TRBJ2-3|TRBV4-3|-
TGCGCCAGCAGCCAAGCCGGACAGGGGGCCACAGATACGCAGTATTTT
CASSQAGQGATDTQYF
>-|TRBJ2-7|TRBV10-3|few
TGTGCCATCAGGCCGGGACTTGAATACGAGCAGTACTTC
CAIRPGLEYEQYF
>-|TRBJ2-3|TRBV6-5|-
TGTGCCAGCAGGGACTTCACAGATACGCAGTATTTT
CASRDFTDTQYF
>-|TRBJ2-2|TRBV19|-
TGTGCCAGTAGTATCCATAACACCGGGGAGCTGTTTTTT
CASSIHNTGELFF
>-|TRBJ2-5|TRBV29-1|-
TGCAGCGTATCCCCGGGTCAGAAAGAGACCCAGTACTTC
CSVSPGQKETQYF
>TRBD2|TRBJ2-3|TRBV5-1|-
TGCGCCAGCAGGATGGGGAGCGGGGGGCCTTTAGATACGCAGTATTTT
CASRMGSGGPLDTQYF
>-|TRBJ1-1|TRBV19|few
TGTGCCAGTAGTCCCAGAGGGCACACTGAAGCTTTCTTT
CASSPRGHTEAFF
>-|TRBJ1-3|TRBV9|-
TGTGCCAGCAGCGCCGGGGTTACCTCTGGAAACACCATATATTTT
CASSAGVTSGNTIYF
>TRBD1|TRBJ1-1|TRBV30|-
TGTGCCTGGAGACAGAGGGACAGGCGGTCCACTGAAGCTTTCTTT
CAWRQRDRRSTEAFF
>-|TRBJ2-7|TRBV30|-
TGTGCCTGGAGTGCAGGGGACCCATACGAGCAGTACTTC
CAWSAGDPYEQYF
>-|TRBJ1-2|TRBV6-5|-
TGTGCCAGCAGTTACGGCGGGACTTCGAGCGGCTACACCTTC
CASSYGGTSSGYTF
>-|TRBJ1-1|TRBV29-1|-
TGCAGCGTTGAGTTACGCGGCCAGGGGAAGGCTTTCTTT
CSVELRGQGKAFF
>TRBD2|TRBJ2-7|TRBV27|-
TGTGCCAGCAGCCTGACTAGCGGGGTGAACGAGCAGTACTTC
CASSLTSGVNEQYF
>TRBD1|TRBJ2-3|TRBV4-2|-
TGTGCCAGCAGCCCCAGGGGGCTGGATACAGATACGCAGTATTTT
CASSPRGLDTDTQYF
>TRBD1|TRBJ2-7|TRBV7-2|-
TGTGCCAGCAGCTTCGGACAGGTTGTGCAGTACTTC
CASSFGQVVQYF
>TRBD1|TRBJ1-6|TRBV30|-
TGTGCCTGGAGCCCCCGAGGACAGGGTCCATCACCCCTCCACTTT
CAWSPRGQGPSPLHF
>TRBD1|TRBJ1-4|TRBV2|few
TGTGCCAGCAGGGTTGACAGGGTCACTAATGAAAAACTGTTTTTT
CASRVDRVTNEKLFF
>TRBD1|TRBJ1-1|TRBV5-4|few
TGTGCCAGCAGTAGCAGACAGGGGACCGAAGCTTTCTTT
CASSSRQGTEAFF
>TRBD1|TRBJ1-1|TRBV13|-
TGTGCCAGCAGCTTCGACAGGGACTACACTGAAGCTTTCTTT
CASSFDRDYTEAFF